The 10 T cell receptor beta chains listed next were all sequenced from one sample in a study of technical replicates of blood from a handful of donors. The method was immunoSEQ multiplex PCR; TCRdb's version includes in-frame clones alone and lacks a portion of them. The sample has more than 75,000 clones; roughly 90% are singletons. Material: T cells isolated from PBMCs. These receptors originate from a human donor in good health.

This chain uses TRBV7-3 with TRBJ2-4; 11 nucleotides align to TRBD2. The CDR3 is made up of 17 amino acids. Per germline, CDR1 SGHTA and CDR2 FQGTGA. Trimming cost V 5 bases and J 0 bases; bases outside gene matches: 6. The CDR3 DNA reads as TGTGCCAGCAGCCCCGGGGGACTAGCGGTAGCCAAAAACATTCAGTACTTC. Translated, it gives CASSPGGLAVAKNIQYF.

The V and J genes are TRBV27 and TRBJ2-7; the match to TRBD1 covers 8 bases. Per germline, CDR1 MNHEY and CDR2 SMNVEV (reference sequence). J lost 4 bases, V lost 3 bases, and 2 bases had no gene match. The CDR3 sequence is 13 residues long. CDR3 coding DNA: TGTGCCAGCAGTTTCCAGGGGGCTTACGAGCAGTACTTC. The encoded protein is CASSFQGAYEQYF.

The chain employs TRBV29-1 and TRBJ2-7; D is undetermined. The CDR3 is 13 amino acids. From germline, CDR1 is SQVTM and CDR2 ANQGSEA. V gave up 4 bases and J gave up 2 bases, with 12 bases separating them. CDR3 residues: CSVGAQNTYEQYF. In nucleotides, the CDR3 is TGCAGCGTTGGGGCGCAGAACACCTACGAGCAGTACTTC.

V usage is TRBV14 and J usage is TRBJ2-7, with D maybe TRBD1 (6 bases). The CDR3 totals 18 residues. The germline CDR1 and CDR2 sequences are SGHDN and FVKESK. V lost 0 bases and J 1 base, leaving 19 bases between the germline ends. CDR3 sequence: CASSQDPTYRVGSYEQYF. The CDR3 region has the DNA TGTGCCAGCAGCCAAGATCCAACCTACAGGGTGGGATCCTACGAGCAGTACTTC.

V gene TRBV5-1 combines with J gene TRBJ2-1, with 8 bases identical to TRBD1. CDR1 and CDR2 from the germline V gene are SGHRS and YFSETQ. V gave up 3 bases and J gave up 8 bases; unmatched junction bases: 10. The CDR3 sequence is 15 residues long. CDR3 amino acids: CASSSPGGGWDEQFF. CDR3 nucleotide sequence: TGCGCCAGCAGCTCCCCAGGGGGCGGTTGGGATGAGCAGTTCTTC.

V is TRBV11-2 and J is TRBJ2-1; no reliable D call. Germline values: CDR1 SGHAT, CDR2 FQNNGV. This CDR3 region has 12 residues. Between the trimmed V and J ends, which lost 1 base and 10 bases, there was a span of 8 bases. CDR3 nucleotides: TGTGCCAGCAGCTTAGGTAGAAACGAGCAGTTCTTC. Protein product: CASSLGRNEQFF.

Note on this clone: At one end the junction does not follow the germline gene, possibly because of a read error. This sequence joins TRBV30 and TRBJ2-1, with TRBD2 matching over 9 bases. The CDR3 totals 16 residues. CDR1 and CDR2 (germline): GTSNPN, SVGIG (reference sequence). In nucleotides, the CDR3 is TGTGCCCGGAGTGATCCCGCGGGGGGGATCAACAATGAGCAGTTCTTC. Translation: CARSDPAGGINNEQFF.

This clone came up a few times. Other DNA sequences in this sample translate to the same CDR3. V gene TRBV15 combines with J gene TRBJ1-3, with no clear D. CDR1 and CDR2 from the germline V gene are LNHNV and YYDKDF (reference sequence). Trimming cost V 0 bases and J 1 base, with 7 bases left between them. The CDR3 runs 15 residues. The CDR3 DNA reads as TGTGCCACCAGCAGAGATCGGGGTTCTGGAAACACCATATATTTT. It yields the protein CATSRDRGSGNTIYF.

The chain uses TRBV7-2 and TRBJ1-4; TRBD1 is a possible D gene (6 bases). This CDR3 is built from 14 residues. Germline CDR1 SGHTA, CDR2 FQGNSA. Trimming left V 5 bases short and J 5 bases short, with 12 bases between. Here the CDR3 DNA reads TGTGCCAGCAGCCGGAGGGGGGGAAATGAAAAACTGTTTTTT. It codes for CASSRRGGNEKLFF.

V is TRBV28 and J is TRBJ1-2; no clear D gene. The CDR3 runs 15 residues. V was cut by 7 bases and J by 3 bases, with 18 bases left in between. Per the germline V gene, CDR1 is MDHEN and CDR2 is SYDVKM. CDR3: CASTPLGGVDYGYTF. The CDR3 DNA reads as TGTGCCAGCACCCCATTGGGCGGGGTCGACTATGGCTACACCTTC.